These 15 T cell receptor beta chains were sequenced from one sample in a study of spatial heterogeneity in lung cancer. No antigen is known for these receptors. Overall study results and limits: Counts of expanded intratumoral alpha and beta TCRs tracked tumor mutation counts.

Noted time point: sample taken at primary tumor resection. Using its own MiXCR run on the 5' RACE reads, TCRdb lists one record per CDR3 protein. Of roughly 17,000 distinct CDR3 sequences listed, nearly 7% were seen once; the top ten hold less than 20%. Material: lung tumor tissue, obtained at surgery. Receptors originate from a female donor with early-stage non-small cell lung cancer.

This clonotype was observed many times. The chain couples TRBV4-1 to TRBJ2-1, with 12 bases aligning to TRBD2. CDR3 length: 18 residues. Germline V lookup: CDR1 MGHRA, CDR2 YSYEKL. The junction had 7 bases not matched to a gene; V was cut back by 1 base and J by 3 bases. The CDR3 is CASSQGLAGGPNYNEQFF. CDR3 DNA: TGCGCCAGCAGCCAAGGGCTAGCGGGGGGGCCTAACTACAATGAGCAGTTCTTC.

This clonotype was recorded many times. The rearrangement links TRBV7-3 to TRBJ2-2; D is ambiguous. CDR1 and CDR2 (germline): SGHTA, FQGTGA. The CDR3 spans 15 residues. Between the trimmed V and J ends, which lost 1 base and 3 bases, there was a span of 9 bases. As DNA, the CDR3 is TGTGCCAGCAGCTTAATGTCCGTTCACACCGGGGAGCTGTTTTTT. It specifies CASSLMSVHTGELFF. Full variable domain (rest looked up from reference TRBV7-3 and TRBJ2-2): GAGVSQTPSNKVTEKGKYVELRCDPISGHTALYWYRQSLGQGPEFLIYFQGTGAADDSGLPNDRFFAVRPEGSVSTLKIQRTERGDSAVYLCASSLMSVHTGELFFGEGSRLTVL.

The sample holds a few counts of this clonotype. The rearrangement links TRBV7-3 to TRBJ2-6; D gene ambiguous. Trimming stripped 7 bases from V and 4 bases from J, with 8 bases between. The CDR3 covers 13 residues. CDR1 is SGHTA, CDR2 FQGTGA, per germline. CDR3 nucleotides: TGTGCCAGCAACTACCCGGGGGCCAACGTCCTGACTTTC. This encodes CASNYPGANVLTF.

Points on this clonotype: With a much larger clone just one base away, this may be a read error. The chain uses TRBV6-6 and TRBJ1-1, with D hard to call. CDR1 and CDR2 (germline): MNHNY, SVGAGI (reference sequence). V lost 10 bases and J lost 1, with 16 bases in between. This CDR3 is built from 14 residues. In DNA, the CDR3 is TGTGCCAACAGAAACCGCGGTTCGAACACTGAAGCTTTCTTT. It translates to CANRNRGSNTEAFF.

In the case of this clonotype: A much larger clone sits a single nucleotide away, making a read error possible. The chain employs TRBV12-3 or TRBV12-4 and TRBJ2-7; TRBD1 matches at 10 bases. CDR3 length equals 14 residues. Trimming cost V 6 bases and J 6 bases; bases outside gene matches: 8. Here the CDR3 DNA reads TGTGCCAGCAGCCCCCGAGGACAGGGGGGCGAGCAGTACTTC. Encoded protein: CASSPRGQGGEQYF.

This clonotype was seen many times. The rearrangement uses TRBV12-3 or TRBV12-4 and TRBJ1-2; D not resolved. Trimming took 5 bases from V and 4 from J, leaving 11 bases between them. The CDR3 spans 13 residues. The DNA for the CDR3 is TGTGCCAGCAGTCCCGTCCGGGTCTATGGCTACACCTTC. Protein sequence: CASSPVRVYGYTF.

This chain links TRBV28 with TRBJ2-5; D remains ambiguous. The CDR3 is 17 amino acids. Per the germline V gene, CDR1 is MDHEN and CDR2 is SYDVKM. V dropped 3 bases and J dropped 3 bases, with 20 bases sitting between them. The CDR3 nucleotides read TGTGCCAGCAGTTTTTTTAGACGCCGGAAGGAGAAAGAGACCCAGTACTTC. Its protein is CASSFFRRRKEKETQYF. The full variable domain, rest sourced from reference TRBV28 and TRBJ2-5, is DVKVTQSSRYLVKRTGEKVFLECVQDMDHENMFWYRQDPGLGLRLIYFSYDVKMKEKGDIPEGYSVSREKKERFSLILESASTNQTSMYLCASSFFRRRKEKETQYFGPGTRLLVL.

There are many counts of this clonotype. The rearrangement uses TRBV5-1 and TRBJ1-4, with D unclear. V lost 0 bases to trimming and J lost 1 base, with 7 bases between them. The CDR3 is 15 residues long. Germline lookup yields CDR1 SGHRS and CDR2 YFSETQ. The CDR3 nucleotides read TGCGCCAGCAGCTTGGTCAGTGGAACTAATGAAAAACTGTTTTTT. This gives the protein CASSLVSGTNEKLFF.

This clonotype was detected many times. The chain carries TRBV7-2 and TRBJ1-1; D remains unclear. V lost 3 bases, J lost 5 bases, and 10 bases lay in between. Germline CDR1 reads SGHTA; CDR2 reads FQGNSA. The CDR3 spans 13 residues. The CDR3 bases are TGTGCCAGCAGCTTTGGGCGTTGGACTGAAGCTTTCTTT. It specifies CASSFGRWTEAFF. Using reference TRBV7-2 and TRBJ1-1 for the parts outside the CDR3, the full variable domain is GAGVSQSPSNKVTEKGKDVELRCDPISGHTALYWYRQSLGQGLEFLIYFQGNSAPDKSGLPSDRFSAERTGGSVSTLTIQRTQQEDSAVYLCASSFGRWTEAFFGQGTRLTVV.

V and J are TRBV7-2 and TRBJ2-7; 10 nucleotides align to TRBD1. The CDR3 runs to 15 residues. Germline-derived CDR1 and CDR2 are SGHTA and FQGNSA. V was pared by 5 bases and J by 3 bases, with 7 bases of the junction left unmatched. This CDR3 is CASSRIGDRGYEQYF. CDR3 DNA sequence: TGTGCCAGCAGCCGAATTGGGGACAGGGGCTACGAGCAGTACTTC.

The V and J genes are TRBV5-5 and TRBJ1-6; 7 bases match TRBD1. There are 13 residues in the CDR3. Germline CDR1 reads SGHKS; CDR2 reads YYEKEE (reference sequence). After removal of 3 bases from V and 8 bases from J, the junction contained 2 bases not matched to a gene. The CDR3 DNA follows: TGTGCCAGCAGCTCGACAGGGTATTCACCCCTCCACTTT. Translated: CASSSTGYSPLHF.

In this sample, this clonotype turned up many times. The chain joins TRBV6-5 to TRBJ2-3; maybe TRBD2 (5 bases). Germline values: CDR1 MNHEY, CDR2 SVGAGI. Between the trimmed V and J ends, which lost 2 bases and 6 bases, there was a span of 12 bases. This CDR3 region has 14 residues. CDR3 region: CASSYASGEDTQYF. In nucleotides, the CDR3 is TGTGCCAGCAGTTACGCGTCCGGGGAGGATACGCAGTATTTT.

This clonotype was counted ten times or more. Here the CDR3 reads CASKDTGYTF. The CDR3 DNA reads TGTGCCAGCAAGGATACGGGCTACACCTTC. The rearrangement uses TRBV28 and TRBJ1-2; D remains ambiguous. The CDR3 sequence is 10 residues long. The germline V gene has CDR1 MDHEN and CDR2 SYDVKM. The ends were cut back, 7 bases at V and 8 bases at J, with 8 bases in the middle.

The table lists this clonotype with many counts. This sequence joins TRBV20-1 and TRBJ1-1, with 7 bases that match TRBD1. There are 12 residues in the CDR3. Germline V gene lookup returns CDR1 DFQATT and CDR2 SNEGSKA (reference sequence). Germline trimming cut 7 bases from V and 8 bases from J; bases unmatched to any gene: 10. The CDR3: CSGRGHEVEAFF. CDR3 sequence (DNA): TGCAGTGGGAGGGGGCATGAGGTAGAAGCTTTCTTT.

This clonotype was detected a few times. The CDR3 sequence is CASGIGQPGNTIYF. The CDR3 nucleotides read TGTGCCAGCGGAATCGGACAGCCTGGAAACACCATATATTTT. The rearrangement links TRBV7-2 to TRBJ1-3, with a possible D match to TRBD1 (6 bases). The CDR3 is 14 amino acids. The V end was cut by 8 bases, the J end by 2 bases, with 13 bases between. Germline V lookup: CDR1 SGHTA, CDR2 FQGNSA.